This TCR beta chain was identified in a study of blood T cell repertoires in COVID-19. Across the study: Sample material is recorded as cDNA or gDNA derived from T cells, B-cell-depleted T cells, or PBMCs.

The study recruited people aged about 18 to 90 years across about two dozen US areas. Donors in Cohort 3 counted as recovered after two negative PCRs, clearance, or symptom resolution. This clone occurred a few times. CDR3 length: 13 amino acids. V dropped 1 base and J dropped 13; count of bases not matched to a gene: 10. Germline V CDR1 and CDR2: LNHNV, YYDKDF (reference sequence). This table comes from immunoSEQ multiplex PCR, and its TCRdb copy is limited to in-frame clones, with some not included. Altogether just over 350,000 clones are present, more than 85% being singletons, with the ten largest covering almost 3%.

The material sequenced was PBMCs or T cells enriched from blood (not recorded which). This TCR was recovered from a woman in her twenties or thirties who had recovered from COVID-19. The rearrangement uses TRBV15 and TRBJ2-7, with 7 bases matching TRBD2. For the CDR3, the DNA is TGTGCCACCAGCAGAGCCGTAGCGGGCCAGACCTACTTC. Translation gives CATSRAVAGQTYF. The full variable domain, with the rest looked up from reference TRBV15 and TRBJ2-7, is DAMVIQNPRYQVTQFGKPVTLSCSQTLNHNVMYWYQQKSSQAPKLLFHYYDKDFNNEADTPDNFQSRRPNTSFCFLDIRSPGLGDTAMYLCATSRAVAGQTYFGPGTRLTVT.